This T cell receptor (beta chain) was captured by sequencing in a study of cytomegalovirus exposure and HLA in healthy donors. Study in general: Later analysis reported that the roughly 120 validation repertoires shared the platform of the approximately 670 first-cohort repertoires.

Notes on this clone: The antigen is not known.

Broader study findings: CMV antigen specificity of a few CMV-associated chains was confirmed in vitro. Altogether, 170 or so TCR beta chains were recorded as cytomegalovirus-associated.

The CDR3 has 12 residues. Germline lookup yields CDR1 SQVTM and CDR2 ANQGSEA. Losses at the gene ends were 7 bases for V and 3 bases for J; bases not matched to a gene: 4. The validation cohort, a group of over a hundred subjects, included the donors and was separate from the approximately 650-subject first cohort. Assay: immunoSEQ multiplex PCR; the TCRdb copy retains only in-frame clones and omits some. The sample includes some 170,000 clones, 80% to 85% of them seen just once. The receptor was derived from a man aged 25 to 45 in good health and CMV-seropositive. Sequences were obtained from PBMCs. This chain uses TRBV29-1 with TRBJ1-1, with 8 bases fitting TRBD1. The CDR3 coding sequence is TGCAGCGCCAAACAGGGGGACACTGAAGCTTTCTTT. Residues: CSAKQGDTEAFF. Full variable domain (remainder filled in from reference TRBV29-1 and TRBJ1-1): SAVISQKPSRDICQRGTSLTIQCQVDSQVTMMFWYRQQPGQSLTLIATANQGSEATYESGFVIDKFPISRPNLTFSTLTVSNMSPEDSSIYLCSAKQGDTEAFFGQGTRLTVV.